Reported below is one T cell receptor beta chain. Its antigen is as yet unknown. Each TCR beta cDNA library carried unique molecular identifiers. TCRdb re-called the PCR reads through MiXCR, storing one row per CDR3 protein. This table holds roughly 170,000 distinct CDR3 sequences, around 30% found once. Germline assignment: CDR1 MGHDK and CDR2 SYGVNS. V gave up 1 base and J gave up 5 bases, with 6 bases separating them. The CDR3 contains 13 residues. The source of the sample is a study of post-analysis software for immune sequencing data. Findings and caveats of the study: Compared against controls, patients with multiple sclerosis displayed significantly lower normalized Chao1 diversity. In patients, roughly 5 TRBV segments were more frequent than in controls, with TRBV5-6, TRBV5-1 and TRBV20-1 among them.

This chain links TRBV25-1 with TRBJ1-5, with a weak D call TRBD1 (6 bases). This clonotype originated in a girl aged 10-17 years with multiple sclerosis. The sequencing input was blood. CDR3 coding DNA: TGTGCCAGCAGTGAATCAGGGGATCAGCCCCAGCATTTT. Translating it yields CASSESGDQPQHF.